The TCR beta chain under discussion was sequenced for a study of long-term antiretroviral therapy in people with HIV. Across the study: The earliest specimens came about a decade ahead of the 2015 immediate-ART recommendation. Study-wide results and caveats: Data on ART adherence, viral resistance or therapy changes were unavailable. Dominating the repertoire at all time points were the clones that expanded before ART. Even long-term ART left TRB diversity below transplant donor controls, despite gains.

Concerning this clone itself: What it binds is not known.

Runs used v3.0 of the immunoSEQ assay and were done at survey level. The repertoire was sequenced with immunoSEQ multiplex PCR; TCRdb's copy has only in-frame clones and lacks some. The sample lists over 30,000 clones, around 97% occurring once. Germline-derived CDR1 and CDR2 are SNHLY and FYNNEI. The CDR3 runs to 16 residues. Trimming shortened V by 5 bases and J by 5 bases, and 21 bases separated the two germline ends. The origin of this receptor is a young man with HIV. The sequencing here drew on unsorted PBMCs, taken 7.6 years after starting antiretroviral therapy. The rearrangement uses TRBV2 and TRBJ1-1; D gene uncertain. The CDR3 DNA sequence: TGTGCCAGCAGTCCCCACTTGGACCGGGTAGGGACTGAAGCTTTCTTT. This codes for CASSPHLDRVGTEAFF.